The clone carrying this TCR beta chain was counted only a few times. One entry per CDR3 protein, called by TCRdb with MiXCR from the 5' RACE reads. Counted here are about 250,000 distinct CDR3 sequences, 6% to 8.5% occurring once; the ten biggest clones make up 5% to 6%. The sample originates from a study of identical twins. J was trimmed by 6 bases and V by 0 bases; bases with no gene match: 9. The CDR3 runs 17 residues. In germline, CDR1 is KGHDR, CDR2 SFDVKD. These same records also appear under a second study, on yellow fever vaccine responses in identical twins.

The chain couples TRBV24-1 to TRBJ2-3; TRBD2 agrees at 9 bases. This sequence was found in a woman aged 18 to 35 in good health. Sequencing was performed on CD8+ T cells sorted from blood. CDR3 loop: CATSDLSSLAGPDTQYF. The CDR3 coding sequence is TGTGCCACCAGTGATTTGTCAAGTCTAGCGGGACCGGATACGCAGTATTTT.